This TCR beta chain was sequenced in a study of shared clonotypes between healthy human individuals. Findings of the study overall: Of the naive CD4 clonotypes, approximately 5% were shared across a handful of donors.

Splitting of CD4+ cells produced CD45RA+ naive and CD45RA-negative memory subsets. The assay was run at deep level. In the original processing: Junction-only immunoSEQ data arrived without quality scores, meaning filtering differed. TCRdb keeps only in-frame clones here, not all; method: immunoSEQ multiplex PCR. V, J and clone size are taken as reported in that table, and D and trimming were inferred from the DNA itself. Of hundreds of thousands of clones detected, about 74% appear once; the ten largest clones hold roughly 1.7%. This clone was counted once. What it binds is unknown. Trimming pared 8 bases from V and 3 bases from J, leaving 17 bases between. Germline V lookup: CDR1 GTSNPN, CDR2 SVGIG (reference sequence). There are 14 residues in the CDR3.

The receptor's source is a woman in her 30s in good health. This chain connects TRBV30 to TRBJ1-3; D gene ambiguous. Source material: memory CD4+ T cells sorted from blood. Subset noted: CD45RA-negative fraction. The CDR3 bases are TGTGCCACGCGGAGCATACTCGATGGAAACACCATATATTTT. This sequence encodes CATRSILDGNTIYF.